This TCR beta chain was recorded in a study of T-cell memory formation after mild COVID-19. Germline assignment: CDR1 LGHDT and CDR2 YNNKEL (reference sequence). The junction had 4 bases not matched to a gene; V was cut back by 1 base and J by 7 bases. The CDR3 is 14 amino acids. TCR alpha and TCR beta cDNA libraries carrying sample barcodes and UMIs came from 5'RACE with constant-segment primers. One entry per CDR3 protein results from TCRdb running MiXCR on the 5' RACE reads. The sample gives approximately 170,000 distinct CDR3 sequences, over 10% of which show up once; roughly 3.4% is in the top ten.

Sequencing was carried out using PBMCs or a T cell subset sorted from them (not recorded which). The receptor was isolated from a man aged 18 to 30 who had mild COVID-19 (a few samples of this study predate the infection). Cell type and time point are not known. The J gene is TRBJ2-1, the V gene TRBV3-1; the match to TRBD2 covers 7 bases. DNA for the CDR3: TGTGCCAGCAGCCAAGGGCTAGCGGCTAATGAGCAGTTCTTC. Protein product: CASSQGLAANEQFF.